The 28 T cell receptor beta chains below all came from one sample that was sequenced in a study of Ad26.COV2.S vaccination and SARS-CoV-2 variants. Using immunoSEQ multiplex PCR, the repertoire was profiled, and TCRdb retains in-frame clones only, with some absent. The sample has over 400,000 clones, 89% seen once; the top ten hold approximately 2.5%. Indicated treatment: some 20 received Ad26.COV2.S at low or high dose, single or two shots; 5 received placebo; per-sample allocation not given. Sampling happened 63 days after the first vaccine or placebo injection. Sequenced material: peripheral blood, taken in a trial of Ad26.COV2.S vaccine versus placebo. The receptors come from a person aged 18 to 65 who received the Ad26.COV2.S COVID-19 vaccine or a placebo.

The rearrangement joins TRBV3-1 (or the pseudogene TRBV3-2) to TRBJ1-5; TRBD1 is a possible D gene (5 bases). Trimming removed 1 base from V and 6 bases from J, with 10 bases in between. CDR3 size: 14 residues. CDR1 LGHDT and CDR2 YNNKEL come from the germline V gene (reference sequence). The CDR3 nucleotides are TGTGCCAGCAGCCAAGCAGGGTTTGGTCAGCCCCAGCATTTT. Its protein is CASSQAGFGQPQHF.

V is TRBV7-3 and J is TRBJ2-1; D is unresolved. V was pared by 2 bases and J by 6 bases, with 8 bases between. The CDR3 is 13 amino acids. In germline, CDR1 is SGHTA, CDR2 FQGTGA. The CDR3 sequence is CASSLQRGNEQFF. CDR3 nucleotide sequence: TGTGCCAGCAGCTTACAGCGCGGCAATGAGCAGTTCTTC.

V is TRBV15 and J is TRBJ1-5, with D uncertain. The CDR3 is 12 residues long. Germline lookup yields CDR1 LNHNV and CDR2 YYDKDF (reference sequence). Trimming stripped 3 bases from V and 7 bases from J, with 7 bases between. Here the CDR3 DNA reads TGTGCCACCAGCAGGAACCTCCAGCCCCAGCATTTT. Its translation is CATSRNLQPQHF. Together with reference TRBV15 and TRBJ1-5, the CDR3 gives the full variable domain: DAMVIQNPRYQVTQFGKPVTLSCSQTLNHNVMYWYQQKSSQAPKLLFHYYDKDFNNEADTPDNFQSRRPNTSFCFLDIRSPGLGDTAMYLCATSRNLQPQHFGDGTRLSIL.

This clone has just one count. The genes are TRBV5-4 and TRBJ2-5, with D perhaps matching TRBD1 or TRBD2 (6 bases each). Deletions cut 2 bases from V and 5 bases from J, with 13 bases between. This CDR3 is built from 14 residues. Germline V gene sequence: CDR1 SGHNT, CDR2 YYREEE (reference sequence). CDR3 loop: CASSFRGGYETQYF. CDR3 DNA: TGTGCCAGCAGCTTCAGGGGAGGATACGAGACCCAGTACTTC.

The chain couples TRBV10-3 to TRBJ2-7; 12 bases fit TRBD2. J lost 2 bases, V lost 3 bases, and 11 bases had no gene match. The length of the CDR3 is 18 residues. In germline, CDR1 is ENHRY, CDR2 SYGVKD. The CDR3 coding sequence is TGTGCCATCAGTGACTCGACTAGCGGGGGTGGTCGAGCCTACGAGCAGTACTTC. Residues: CAISDSTSGGGRAYEQYF.

J is TRBJ2-7 and V is TRBV2; D perhaps matches TRBD2 (5 bases). V was clipped by 7 bases and J by 3 bases, with 13 bases between them. CDR3 length equals 13 residues. Per the germline V gene, CDR1 is SNHLY and CDR2 is FYNNEI. CDR3: CASMRGPIYEQYF. CDR3 nucleotide sequence: TGTGCCAGCATGAGAGGGCCGATCTACGAGCAGTACTTC.

CDR3: CASSLGWGYSNQPQHF. CDR3 sequence (DNA): TGTGCCAGCAGCTTGGGGTGGGGGTATAGCAATCAGCCCCAGCATTTT. The rearrangement joins TRBV5-6 to TRBJ1-5; maybe TRBD1 (5 bases). The CDR3 extends over 16 amino acids. The V gene lost 0 bases and the J gene lost 0 bases, with 10 bases spanning the gap. Per germline, CDR1 SGHDT and CDR2 YYEEEE.

The table lists this clone with a few counts. V usage is TRBV10-3 and J usage is TRBJ1-1; D perhaps matches TRBD1 (5 bases). Germline V gene sequence: CDR1 ENHRY, CDR2 SYGVKD. The CDR3 is 13 amino acids. V dropped 6 bases and J dropped 3 bases, with 11 bases sitting between them. This chain's CDR3 is CAIRADRDTEAFF. The CDR3 DNA sequence: TGTGCCATCAGGGCAGACAGAGACACTGAAGCTTTCTTT.

This clone has more than one count but fewer than ten. The chain uses TRBV3-1 (or the pseudogene TRBV3-2) and TRBJ2-2, with D uncertain. The CDR3 is made up of 14 amino acids. CDR1 LGHDT and CDR2 YNNKEL come from the germline V gene (reference sequence). Deletions cut 3 bases from V and 1 base from J, with 6 bases between. The CDR3 sequence: CASSHTENTGELFF. CDR3 DNA: TGTGCCAGCAGCCACACCGAGAACACCGGGGAGCTGTTTTTT.

The J gene is TRBJ2-1, the V gene TRBV19, with D uncertain. The V end was cut by 2 bases, the J end by 8 bases, with 13 bases between. The CDR3 sequence is 14 residues long. Germline-derived CDR1 and CDR2 are LNHDA and SQIVND (reference sequence). CDR3 in amino acids: CASSIRRPSDEQFF. The CDR3 DNA is TGTGCCAGTAGTATAAGGCGACCTTCTGATGAGCAGTTCTTC.

This chain connects TRBV7-8 to TRBJ2-7; tentatively, D is TRBD1 (6 bases). CDR1 and CDR2 (germline): SGHVS, FQNEAQ. Trimming took 1 base from V and 3 from J, leaving 10 bases between them. CDR3 length equals 14 residues. CDR3 DNA: TGTGCCAGCAGCTTAGGTGCCAGGGGCTACGAGCAGTACTTC. Residues: CASSLGARGYEQYF.

V is TRBV20-1 and J is TRBJ2-1; 9 bases line up with TRBD2. Germline V gene lookup returns CDR1 DFQATT and CDR2 SNEGSKA (reference sequence). Trimming at V came to 3 bases and at J to 0 bases, leaving 0 bases not matched to a gene. The CDR3 consists of 14 residues. CDR3 residues: CSASSGSSYNEQFF. The CDR3 DNA reads as TGCAGTGCTAGTAGCGGGAGCTCCTACAATGAGCAGTTCTTC.

In this sample, this clone turned up a few times. The rearrangement joins TRBV7-6 to TRBJ1-2; 8 bases map to TRBD1. The CDR3 length is 16 residues. J was trimmed by 3 bases and V by 2 bases; bases with no gene match: 8. Germline CDR1 and CDR2: SGHVS and FNYEAQ. The chain's CDR3 is CASSLRQGPADYGYTF. The DNA of the CDR3 is TGTGCCAGCAGCTTAAGACAGGGGCCAGCCGACTATGGCTACACCTTC.

This clone was recorded once. This chain links TRBV6-2 or TRBV6-3 with TRBJ1-2; D gene unclear. Trimming removed 2 bases at V and 6 bases at J, with 13 bases between. The CDR3 covers 14 residues. The germline CDR1 and CDR2 sequences are MNHEY and SVGEGT. The CDR3 spells CASSYPRSGDGYTF. The CDR3 nucleotides are TGTGCCAGCAGTTACCCACGGTCAGGCGATGGCTACACCTTC.

This chain joins TRBV7-8 and TRBJ1-1; D not certain. The CDR3 covers 16 residues. Germline loops: CDR1 SGHVS, CDR2 FQNEAQ. Trimming left V 5 bases short and J 1 base short, with 17 bases between. Written as DNA, the CDR3 is TGTGCCAGCAGCCCCCAAAGACTTTTCACGAACACTGAAGCTTTCTTT. It encodes CASSPQRLFTNTEAFF.

This clone was counted only a few times. The chain carries TRBV11-3 and TRBJ2-2; D not certain. Germline V CDR1 and CDR2: SGHNT, YENEEA. Trimming cost V 2 bases and J 2 bases, with 6 bases left between them. The CDR3 sequence is 14 residues long. The DNA for the CDR3 is TGTGCCAGCAGCTTAAGACACAACACCGGGGAGCTGTTTTTT. It codes for CASSLRHNTGELFF. Complete variable domain (other parts from reference TRBV11-3 and TRBJ2-2): EAGVVQSPRYKIIEKKQPVAFWCNPISGHNTLYWYLQNLGQGPELLIRYENEEAVDDSQLPKDRFSAERLKGVDSTLKIQPAELGDSAVYLCASSLRHNTGELFFGEGSRLTVL.

Notes on this clone: The junction shows a germline mismatch at one end, possibly a read error. V usage is TRBV7-2 and J usage is TRBJ1-2, with D perhaps TRBD1 (6 bases). Germline values: CDR1 SGHTA, CDR2 FQGNSA. The CDR3 runs to 16 residues. This chain's CDR3 is CASSLAVLDSHYGYTF. The CDR3 nucleotides read TGTGCCAGCAGCCTAGCGGTCTTGGACAGCCACTATGGCTACACCTTC.

V is TRBV2 and J is TRBJ2-5; D could derive from TRBD1 or TRBD2 (6 bases each). V lost 7 bases, J lost 4 bases, and 16 bases lay in between. Germline V gene sequence: CDR1 SNHLY, CDR2 FYNNEI. The CDR3 is 14 residues long. Here the CDR3 reads CASTAGGGGETQYF. In nucleotides, the CDR3 is TGTGCCAGCACCGCCGGAGGGGGAGGAGAGACCCAGTACTTC. Full variable domain (rest looked up from reference TRBV2 and TRBJ2-5): EPEVTQTPSHQVTQMGQEVILRCVPISNHLYFYWYRQILGQKVEFLVSFYNNEISEKSEIFDDQFSVERPDGSNFTLKIRSTKLEDSAMYFCASTAGGGGETQYFGPGTRLLVL.

The V gene is TRBV2, the J gene TRBJ2-1; D gene unclear. V was shortened by 2 bases and J by 8 bases, with 16 bases between the two germline ends. The CDR3 runs 15 residues. Germline CDR1 is SNHLY and CDR2 is FYNNEI. As DNA, the CDR3 is TGTGCCAGCAGTGAACGACTTACTCCGGGCGATGAGCAGTTCTTC. This sequence encodes CASSERLTPGDEQFF. Full variable domain (outside the CDR3, taken from reference TRBV2 and TRBJ2-1): EPEVTQTPSHQVTQMGQEVILRCVPISNHLYFYWYRQILGQKVEFLVSFYNNEISEKSEIFDDQFSVERPDGSNFTLKIRSTKLEDSAMYFCASSERLTPGDEQFFGPGTRLTVL.

The chain joins TRBV11-3 to TRBJ1-6, with D possibly TRBD1 on 6 matching bases. CDR1 SGHNT and CDR2 YENEEA come from the germline V gene. V gave up 2 bases and J gave up 8 bases, with 13 bases separating them. The CDR3 sequence is 15 residues long. The CDR3 protein is CASSLNQGRDSPLHF. In DNA form, the CDR3 reads TGTGCCAGCAGCTTAAACCAGGGGCGGGATTCACCCCTCCACTTT.

This chain connects TRBV19 to TRBJ1-1; D not resolved. The germline CDR1 and CDR2 sequences are LNHDA and SQIVND (reference sequence). V shed 1 base and J shed 3 bases, with 9 bases lying between them. The CDR3 is 14 residues long. CDR3 sequence reads: CASSIGLGDTEAFF. CDR3 sequence (DNA): TGTGCCAGTAGTATAGGTCTCGGGGACACTGAAGCTTTCTTT.

V is TRBV7-3 and J is TRBJ2-3; D is possibly TRBD1 (6 bases). This CDR3 contains 13 residues. Germline-derived CDR1 and CDR2 are SGHTA and FQGTGA. Trimming cost V 1 base and J 5 bases, with 7 bases left between them. The chain's CDR3 is CASSLIGGDTQYF. DNA of the CDR3: TGTGCCAGCAGCTTAATAGGGGGAGATACGCAGTATTTT.

This clone was picked up one time. V and J are TRBV7-2 and TRBJ2-7; D might be TRBD1 (5 bases). V lost 1 base and J lost 3, with 7 bases in between. Germline CDR1 and CDR2: SGHTA and FQGNSA. The CDR3 runs to 13 residues. CDR3 nucleotide sequence: TGTGCCAGCAGCTTAGATAGGGGCTACGAGCAGTACTTC. This encodes CASSLDRGYEQYF.

This chain links TRBV11-1 with TRBJ2-1, with 7 bases aligning to TRBD2. The germline V gene has CDR1 SGHAT and CDR2 FQDESV (reference sequence). The trim removed 0 bases at V and 0 bases at J, leaving 2 bases unmatched. This CDR3 is built from 16 residues. The CDR3 loop reads CASSLALAASYNEQFF. CDR3 in DNA: TGTGCCAGCAGCTTAGCTCTAGCGGCCTCCTACAATGAGCAGTTCTTC.

The chain combines TRBV25-1 with TRBJ1-1; D not certain. Trimming cost V 1 base and J 3 bases, with 3 bases left between them. Germline V lookup: CDR1 MGHDK, CDR2 SYGVNS. The CDR3 runs to 12 residues. CDR3: CASSEWYTEAFF. The CDR3, as DNA: TGTGCCAGCAGTGAATGGTACACTGAAGCTTTCTTT.

Written as DNA, the CDR3 is TGTGCCAGCAGCTCAAGGGCAGGGGGTTATGGCTACACCTTC. It encodes CASSSRAGGYGYTF. The chain is built from TRBV7-3 and TRBJ1-2, with TRBD1 matching 7 bases. The CDR3 contains 14 residues. Germline trimming cut 4 bases from V and 5 bases from J; bases unmatched to any gene: 7. Germline V gives CDR1 SGHTA, CDR2 FQGTGA.

The chain couples TRBV27 to TRBJ2-3; TRBD1 aligns across 9 bases. Germline CDR1 MNHEY, CDR2 SMNVEV (reference sequence). Trimming at V came to 5 bases and at J to 11 bases, leaving 14 bases not matched to a gene. The CDR3 is 15 amino acids. The CDR3 DNA reads TGTGCCAGCAGTGACCAGTCCCGGGACAGGGCCATGCAGTATTTT. This sequence encodes CASSDQSRDRAMQYF.

This sequence joins TRBV5-1 and TRBJ2-7; unclear D gene. Per the germline V gene, CDR1 is SGHRS and CDR2 is YFSETQ. The length of the CDR3 is 13 residues. V shed 3 bases and J shed 5 bases, with 12 bases lying between them. CDR3 DNA sequence: TGCGCCAGCAGCTATCCCCAGGCCAACGAGCAGTACTTC. Its translation: CASSYPQANEQYF.